Listed below are T cell receptor beta chains from one sample, sequenced in a study of vaccination and CD4 T cells after COVID-19. These receptors are not linked to any known antigen. TCRdb independently ran MiXCR on the PCR reads; one entry per CDR3 protein. The sample yields about 15,000 distinct CDR3 sequences, less than 70% seen once. The sample here was CD4+ T cells from blood, cultured in vitro, taken before SARS-CoV-2 vaccination. The receptor set was obtained from a human donor who had recovered from COVID-19. CDR3s include the opening cysteine and the closing phenylalanine or tryptophan. The D gene is left open where the match is weak. The listing skips clone size in some rows; elsewhere it reads once, few, many or a size class.

CDR3aa: CASSSWQGLGSYEQYF; CDR3nt: TGTGCCAGCAGTTCGTGGCAGGGACTAGGATCCTACGAGCAGTACTTC; abundance: NA; j_gene: TRBJ2-7; len: 16; v_gene: TRBV6-2/TRBV6-3; d_gene: TRBD2
CDR3aa: CASSSRSRGLGNQPQHF; CDR3nt: TGTGCCAGCAGTTCCCGATCCAGGGGGCTAGGCAATCAGCCCCAGCATTTT; abundance: few; j_gene: TRBJ1-5; len: 17; v_gene: TRBV27; d_gene: TRBD1
CDR3aa: CASSLGAGAQWTQYF; CDR3nt: TGTGCCAGCAGCTTAGGAGCGGGGGCCCAGTGGACCCAGTACTTC; abundance: once; j_gene: TRBJ2-5; len: 15; v_gene: TRBV7-2; d_gene: TRBD2
CDR3aa: CSALRGEKLFF; CDR3nt: TGCAGTGCTCTCAGGGGTGAAAAACTGTTTTTT; abundance: NA; j_gene: TRBJ1-4; len: 11; v_gene: TRBV20-1; d_gene: NA
CDR3aa: CSARAPGQGAGYTF; CDR3nt: TGCAGTGCTAGGGCACCGGGACAGGGGGCTGGCTACACCTTC; abundance: NA; j_gene: TRBJ1-2; len: 14; v_gene: TRBV20-1; d_gene: TRBD1
CDR3aa: CASSTGAPSYEQYF; CDR3nt: TGTGCCAGCAGCACCGGGGCCCCCTCCTACGAGCAGTACTTC; abundance: NA; j_gene: TRBJ2-7; len: 14; v_gene: TRBV2; d_gene: NA
CDR3aa: CASSFRVPRLGYGYTF; CDR3nt: TGTGCCAGCAGCTTTCGAGTGCCTAGGTTAGGCTATGGCTACACCTTC; abundance: NA; j_gene: TRBJ1-2; len: 16; v_gene: TRBV7-8; d_gene: NA
CDR3aa: CSVGTSGITGELFF; CDR3nt: TGCAGTGTAGGGACTAGCGGAATCACCGGGGAGCTGTTTTTT; abundance: NA; j_gene: TRBJ2-2; len: 14; v_gene: TRBV20-1; d_gene: TRBD2
CDR3aa: CASSPLGQENTEAFF; CDR3nt: TGTGCCAGCAGCCCCCTGGGACAGGAGAACACTGAAGCTTTCTTT; abundance: NA; j_gene: TRBJ1-1; len: 15; v_gene: TRBV27; d_gene: TRBD1
CDR3aa: CASRSDRGGRDGYTF; CDR3nt: TGTGCCAGCAGATCGGACAGGGGGGGAAGGGATGGCTACACCTTC; abundance: few; j_gene: TRBJ1-2; len: 15; v_gene: TRBV7-2; d_gene: TRBD1
CDR3aa: CASSAGGQAVNTEAFF; CDR3nt: TGTGCCAGCAGTGCCGGGGGACAGGCCGTGAACACTGAAGCTTTCTTT; abundance: NA; j_gene: TRBJ1-1; len: 16; v_gene: TRBV6-1; d_gene: TRBD1
CDR3aa: CASSTLDRGTGYTF; CDR3nt: TGTGCCAGCAGTACCCTTGACAGGGGGACTGGCTACACCTTC; abundance: NA; j_gene: TRBJ1-2; len: 14; v_gene: TRBV2; d_gene: TRBD1
CDR3aa: CASSSRAGNNSPLHF; CDR3nt: TGTGCCAGCAGTTCCCGGGCAGGGAATAATTCACCCCTCCACTTT; abundance: NA; j_gene: TRBJ1-6; len: 15; v_gene: TRBV27; d_gene: NA
CDR3aa: CASSYAPTGLGNQPQHF; CDR3nt: TGTGCCAGCAGTTACGCGCCGACAGGGCTTGGGAATCAGCCCCAGCATTTT; abundance: NA; j_gene: TRBJ1-5; len: 17; v_gene: TRBV6-2/TRBV6-3; d_gene: TRBD1
CDR3aa: CASSLAEETGYTF; CDR3nt: TGTGCCAGCAGCTTAGCGGAGGAGACTGGCTACACCTTC; abundance: NA; j_gene: TRBJ1-2; len: 13; v_gene: TRBV7-2; d_gene: NA
CDR3aa: CSAAGWDRTYEQYF; CDR3nt: TGCAGTGCTGCTGGGTGGGATAGGACCTACGAGCAGTACTTC; abundance: NA; j_gene: TRBJ2-7; len: 14; v_gene: TRBV20-1; d_gene: NA
CDR3aa: CASSAGQAGGYTF; CDR3nt: TGTGCCAGCAGTGCGGGGCAGGCGGGGGGCTACACCTTC; abundance: few; j_gene: TRBJ1-2; len: 13; v_gene: TRBV2; d_gene: NA
CDR3aa: CASSIGVPGVGYEQYF; CDR3nt: TGTGCCAGTAGTATAGGAGTTCCGGGAGTAGGTTACGAGCAGTACTTC; abundance: NA; j_gene: TRBJ2-7; len: 16; v_gene: TRBV19; d_gene: NA
CDR3aa: CATGDLRGTGELFF; CDR3nt: TGTGCCACCGGTGATTTGAGGGGTACCGGGGAGCTGTTTTTT; abundance: NA; j_gene: TRBJ2-2; len: 14; v_gene: TRBV24-1; d_gene: NA
CDR3aa: CASSLFTQGAIEQYF; CDR3nt: TGTGCCAGCAGCTTATTCACCCAGGGGGCAATCGAGCAGTACTTC; abundance: few; j_gene: TRBJ2-7; len: 15; v_gene: TRBV11-3; d_gene: TRBD1
CDR3aa: CASSSSGGDYGYTF; CDR3nt: TGTGCCAGCAGTTCCTCAGGGGGCGATTATGGCTACACCTTC; abundance: NA; j_gene: TRBJ1-2; len: 14; v_gene: TRBV12-3/TRBV12-4; d_gene: TRBD1
CDR3aa: CSALRGISEAFF; CDR3nt: TGCAGTGCTCTTAGGGGTATCTCTGAAGCTTTCTTT; abundance: NA; j_gene: TRBJ1-1; len: 12; v_gene: TRBV20-1; d_gene: NA
CDR3aa: CASSRSTGTELFF; CDR3nt: TGTGCCAGCAGCCGATCAACAGGGACGGAACTGTTTTTT; abundance: NA; j_gene: TRBJ1-4; len: 13; v_gene: TRBV12-3/TRBV12-4; d_gene: NA
CDR3aa: CSAKGPTYEQYF; CDR3nt: TGCAGTGCTAAGGGACCTACCTACGAGCAGTACTTC; abundance: NA; j_gene: TRBJ2-7; len: 12; v_gene: TRBV20-1; d_gene: NA
CDR3aa: CSAKDRMGSPLHF; CDR3nt: TGCAGTGCTAAAGACAGGATGGGTTCACCCCTCCACTTT; abundance: few; j_gene: TRBJ1-6; len: 13; v_gene: TRBV20-1; d_gene: NA
CDR3aa: CASSSNRRRDRANYGYTF; CDR3nt: TGTGCCAGCAGTTCGAACCGGCGAAGGGACAGAGCTAACTATGGCTACACCTTC; abundance: NA; j_gene: TRBJ1-2; len: 18; v_gene: TRBV27; d_gene: TRBD1
CDR3aa: CSGRDWRDPGSNQPQHF; CDR3nt: TGCAGTGGTAGAGATTGGAGGGACCCGGGAAGCAATCAGCCCCAGCATTTT; abundance: NA; j_gene: TRBJ1-5; len: 17; v_gene: TRBV20-1; d_gene: NA
CDR3aa: CASSEQETQYF; CDR3nt: TGTGCCAGCAGCGAACAAGAGACCCAGTACTTC; abundance: once; j_gene: TRBJ2-5; len: 11; v_gene: TRBV7-2; d_gene: NA
CDR3aa: CSARSEWGTEAFF; CDR3nt: TGCAGCGCCCGGAGCGAATGGGGCACTGAAGCTTTCTTT; abundance: NA; j_gene: TRBJ1-1; len: 13; v_gene: TRBV29-1; d_gene: NA
CDR3aa: CASSLAGDTGELFF; CDR3nt: TGTGCCAGCAGCTTAGCGGGGGACACCGGGGAGCTGTTTTTT; abundance: NA; j_gene: TRBJ2-2; len: 14; v_gene: TRBV7-9; d_gene: NA
CDR3aa: CASSPVYKANVLTF; CDR3nt: TGTGCCAGCAGCCCCGTGTATAAGGCCAACGTCCTGACTTTC; abundance: NA; j_gene: TRBJ2-6; len: 14; v_gene: TRBV6-2/TRBV6-3; d_gene: NA
CDR3aa: CASSAVASLGGYTF; CDR3nt: TGTGCCAGCAGCGCGGTAGCCTCCCTGGGAGGCTACACCTTC; abundance: NA; j_gene: TRBJ1-2; len: 14; v_gene: TRBV7-9; d_gene: NA
CDR3aa: CASKRAGASYEQYF; CDR3nt: TGTGCCAGCAAAAGAGCGGGAGCTTCCTACGAGCAGTACTTC; abundance: NA; j_gene: TRBJ2-7; len: 14; v_gene: TRBV27; d_gene: TRBD2
CDR3aa: CASSFTSAGVGEAFF; CDR3nt: TGTGCCAGCAGCTTCACATCTGCAGGGGTTGGTGAAGCTTTCTTT; abundance: NA; j_gene: TRBJ1-1; len: 15; v_gene: TRBV5-4; d_gene: NA
CDR3aa: CASSLLAGGPTGELFF; CDR3nt: TGTGCCAGCAGTTTATTGGCGGGAGGACCCACCGGGGAGCTGTTTTTT; abundance: few; j_gene: TRBJ2-2; len: 16; v_gene: TRBV27; d_gene: TRBD2
CDR3aa: CASTGETDTQYF; CDR3nt: TGTGCCTCGACAGGGGAAACAGATACGCAGTATTTT; abundance: few; j_gene: TRBJ2-3; len: 12; v_gene: TRBV19; d_gene: TRBD1
CDR3aa: CASSPNRQVNTEAFF; CDR3nt: TGTGCCAGCAGTCCGAACAGACAGGTGAACACTGAAGCTTTCTTT; abundance: NA; j_gene: TRBJ1-1; len: 15; v_gene: TRBV28; d_gene: NA
CDR3aa: CASSTRVTLQGGAFF; CDR3nt: TGTGCCAGCAGTACGAGGGTAACTTTACAGGGTGGCGCTTTCTTT; abundance: NA; j_gene: TRBJ1-1; len: 15; v_gene: TRBV12-3/TRBV12-4; d_gene: NA
CDR3aa: CASSFTAGGPETQYF; CDR3nt: TGTGCCAGCAGCTTTACGGCGGGAGGGCCAGAGACCCAGTACTTC; abundance: few; j_gene: TRBJ2-5; len: 15; v_gene: TRBV7-9; d_gene: TRBD2
CDR3aa: CSARPQAETQYF; CDR3nt: TGCAGTGCTAGGCCGCAGGCCGAGACCCAGTACTTC; abundance: large; j_gene: TRBJ2-5; len: 12; v_gene: TRBV20-1; d_gene: NA
CDR3aa: CASSLRFIRTSGRTDTQYF; CDR3nt: TGTGCCAGCAGCCTACGCTTTATCCGGACTAGCGGGAGGACAGATACGCAGTATTTT; abundance: NA; j_gene: TRBJ2-3; len: 19; v_gene: TRBV7-8; d_gene: TRBD2
CDR3aa: CASRDPGGSSYEQYF; CDR3nt: TGTGCCAGCAGAGACCCTGGGGGCAGCTCCTACGAGCAGTACTTC; abundance: few; j_gene: TRBJ2-7; len: 15; v_gene: TRBV6-1; d_gene: NA
CDR3aa: CAISEPPNTEAFF; CDR3nt: TGTGCCATCAGTGAACCCCCGAACACTGAAGCTTTCTTT; abundance: few; j_gene: TRBJ1-1; len: 13; v_gene: TRBV10-3; d_gene: NA
CDR3aa: CASRGLAVNIQYF; CDR3nt: TGTGCCAGCAGGGGACTAGCGGTGAACATTCAGTACTTC; abundance: NA; j_gene: TRBJ2-4; len: 13; v_gene: TRBV6-2/TRBV6-3; d_gene: TRBD2
CDR3aa: CASEGGFNYGYTF; CDR3nt: TGTGCTTCAGAAGGGGGCTTTAACTATGGCTACACCTTC; abundance: medium-sized; j_gene: TRBJ1-2; len: 13; v_gene: TRBV19; d_gene: TRBD1
CDR3aa: CASRPESRNQYF; CDR3nt: TGTGCCAGCAGGCCCGAATCGCGAAATCAGTACTTC; abundance: NA; j_gene: TRBJ2-7; len: 12; v_gene: TRBV6-1; d_gene: NA
CDR3aa: CSARLTVYNEQFF; CDR3nt: TGCAGTGCTAGACTAACCGTCTACAATGAGCAGTTCTTC; abundance: NA; j_gene: TRBJ2-1; len: 13; v_gene: TRBV20-1; d_gene: NA
CDR3aa: CASSLTANTGELFF; CDR3nt: TGTGCCAGCAGCTTGACAGCAAACACCGGGGAGCTGTTTTTT; abundance: NA; j_gene: TRBJ2-2; len: 14; v_gene: TRBV7-9; d_gene: NA
CDR3aa: CASSLLAGEQETQYF; CDR3nt: TGTGCCAGCAGCTTACTCGCGGGAGAGCAAGAGACCCAGTACTTC; abundance: NA; j_gene: TRBJ2-5; len: 15; v_gene: TRBV7-2; d_gene: TRBD2
CDR3aa: CASSPDPGAAEQYF; CDR3nt: TGTGCCAGCAGCCCTGATCCTGGGGCGGCCGAGCAGTACTTC; abundance: NA; j_gene: TRBJ2-7; len: 14; v_gene: TRBV7-2; d_gene: NA
CDR3aa: CASSQTGGRGQPQHF; CDR3nt: TGTGCCAGCAGTCAGACGGGGGGCCGGGGTCAGCCCCAGCATTTT; abundance: NA; j_gene: TRBJ1-5; len: 15; v_gene: TRBV6-2/TRBV6-3; d_gene: NA
CDR3aa: CSARGDRGPPYTQYF; CDR3nt: TGCAGTGCTAGGGGAGACAGGGGCCCCCCTTATACGCAGTATTTT; abundance: once; j_gene: TRBJ2-3; len: 15; v_gene: TRBV20-1; d_gene: TRBD1
CDR3aa: CASSWGQVFSGANVLTF; CDR3nt: TGTGCCAGCAGCTGGGGACAAGTTTTCTCTGGGGCCAACGTCCTGACTTTC; abundance: NA; j_gene: TRBJ2-6; len: 17; v_gene: TRBV5-6; d_gene: NA